Sequencing of this T cell receptor (beta chain) was carried out in a study of OX40 agonist ivuxolimab in advanced cancers. Study context: Ivuxolimab, which patients received intravenously every 2 weeks, was dosed at 0.01 to 10 mg/kg.

The V gene lost 4 bases and the J gene lost 5 bases, with 15 bases spanning the gap. Germline CDR1 SGHRS, CDR2 YFSETQ. The CDR3 extends over 14 amino acids. Sequencing used immunoSEQ multiplex PCR; TCRdb keeps in-frame clones, though not all of them. The data show 70,000 or so clones, around nine tenths seen once. The source was CD4+ or CD8+ T cells sorted from blood, collected in a trial of the OX40 agonist ivuxolimab. J is TRBJ1-1 and V is TRBV5-1, with a possible D match to TRBD1 (5 bases). The clonotype was recovered from an adult with an advanced solid tumor such as melanoma, head and neck, liver or kidney cancer. CDR3 bases: TGCGCCAGCAGCCCCGCAGGGTGGGGAACTGAAGCTTTCTTT. This gives the protein CASSPAGWGTEAFF.